The 12 T cell receptor beta chains below were found in one sample sequenced in a study of blood T cell repertoires in COVID-19. The table came from immunoSEQ multiplex PCR; TCRdb's copy has only in-frame clones and leaves some out. The table lists roughly 230,000 clones, 80% to 85% of them singletons. The sequenced sample was peripheral blood. The receptors come from a man between 45 and 60 years old with active or convalescent COVID-19.

The chain carries TRBV25-1 and TRBJ1-1; D might be TRBD1 (5 bases). The CDR3 runs 16 residues. CDR1 is MGHDK, CDR2 SYGVNS, per germline. Trimming took off 3 bases at V and 6 bases at J, with 20 bases between the two ends. CDR3 protein: CASSDGGQGGKAEAFF. CDR3 in DNA: TGTGCCAGCAGTGATGGTGGGCAGGGAGGTAAGGCTGAAGCTTTCTTT.

This sequence joins TRBV6-5 and TRBJ1-2; no firm D call. This CDR3 comprises 12 residues. Trimming stripped 5 bases from V and 3 bases from J, with 7 bases between. CDR1 is MNHEY and CDR2 is SVGAGI in the germline V gene. The CDR3 DNA sequence: TGTGCCAGCAGTCCAGATCACTATGGCTACACCTTC. Its protein is CASSPDHYGYTF.

The rearrangement joins TRBV6-2 or TRBV6-3 to TRBJ2-1, with TRBD1 as a possible D gene (6 bases). There are 13 residues in the CDR3. The V end lost 6 bases, the J end lost 5 bases, and 11 bases lay between the germline ends. Germline CDR1 and CDR2: MNHEY and SVGEGT. CDR3 coding DNA: TGTGCCAGCAGCCGCTACAGGGACAATGAGCAGTTCTTC. Its translation is CASSRYRDNEQFF.

This chain uses TRBV3-1 (or the pseudogene TRBV3-2) with TRBJ2-3; 13 bases fit TRBD2. The CDR3 sequence is 16 residues long. V lost 4 bases, J lost 5 bases, and 6 bases stayed unmatched. The germline V gene has CDR1 LGHDT and CDR2 YNNKEL (reference sequence). The CDR3 region has the DNA TGTGCCAGCAGCCCTCAGACTAGCGGGGGGTTAGATACGCAGTATTTT. Translated, it gives CASSPQTSGGLDTQYF.

The chain employs TRBV12-2 and TRBJ1-5; TRBD1, the table's D call, lacks a check against the DNA. TRBV12-2 is flagged as a pseudogene. This CDR3 has 15 amino acids. This CDR3 reads CASSPGQFRNQPQHF. The CDR3 DNA reads as TGTGCAAGCAGCCCCGGACAATTTAGGAATCAGCCCCAGCATTTT.

The CDR3, as DNA: TGCGCCAGCACCAGGGGGCGCGGGACTGAAGCTTTCTTT. Amino acids: CASTRGRGTEAFF. The chain joins TRBV5-1 to TRBJ1-1; the match to TRBD1 covers 8 bases. V shed 6 bases, J shed 5 bases, and the junction held 6 bases outside the gene matches. This CDR3 comprises 13 residues. Germline CDR1 is SGHRS and CDR2 is YFSETQ. The full variable domain, completed using reference TRBV5-1 and TRBJ1-1, is KAGVTQTPRYLIKTRGQQVTLSCSPISGHRSVSWYQQTPGQGLQFLFEYFSETQRNKGNFPGRFSGRQFSNSRSEMNVSTLELGDSALYLCASTRGRGTEAFFGQGTRLTVV.

The rearrangement uses TRBV30 and TRBJ1-6, with 8 positions matching TRBD1. This CDR3 has 14 residues. Trimming took 3 bases from V and 4 from J; bases not matched to a gene: 2. CDR1 is GTSNPN and CDR2 is SVGIG in the germline V gene (reference sequence). The CDR3 loop is CAWRTGVYNSPLHF. The CDR3 coding sequence is TGTGCCTGGAGGACAGGGGTATATAATTCACCCCTCCACTTT.

The chain is built from TRBV5-1 and TRBJ2-3; 9 bases are a match to TRBD2. Germline V gene lookup returns CDR1 SGHRS and CDR2 YFSETQ. CDR3 length equals 15 residues. The trim removed 4 bases at V and 3 bases at J, leaving 6 bases unmatched. The CDR3 reads CASSHQSGGTDTQYF. Here the CDR3 DNA reads TGCGCCAGCAGCCACCAGAGCGGGGGGACAGATACGCAGTATTTT.

The chain couples TRBV19 to TRBJ1-2; a possible D gene is TRBD1 (5 bases). This CDR3 is 15 amino acids long. V lost 4 bases and J 6 bases, leaving 18 bases between the germline ends. Germline-derived CDR1 and CDR2 are LNHDA and SQIVND (reference sequence). CDR3 DNA sequence: TGTGCCAGTAGTACCAGACGGGGGGATGTGGATGGCTACACCTTC. It codes for CASSTRRGDVDGYTF. Variable domain in full (rest from reference TRBV19 and TRBJ1-2): DGGITQSPKYLFRKEGQNVTLSCEQNLNHDAMYWYRQDPGQGLRLIYYSQIVNDFQKGDIAEGYSVSREKKESFPLTVTSAQKNPTAFYLCASSTRRGDVDGYTFGSGTRLTVV.

The rearrangement joins TRBV5-4 to TRBJ2-5; 10 bases line up with TRBD2. Germline lookup yields CDR1 SGHNT and CDR2 YYREEE (reference sequence). The junction had 4 bases not matched to a gene; V was cut back by 4 bases and J by 1 base. The CDR3 sequence is 15 residues long. The CDR3 region is CASSQRLAGQETQYF. The CDR3, as DNA: TGTGCCAGCAGCCAACGACTAGCGGGCCAAGAGACCCAGTACTTC.

V is TRBV6-5 and J is TRBJ1-1; the D gene is possibly TRBD1 (6 bases). Germline V gene sequence: CDR1 MNHEY, CDR2 SVGAGI. Trimming took off 6 bases at V and 12 bases at J, with 17 bases between the two ends. The CDR3 runs to 12 residues. In DNA form, the CDR3 reads TGTGCCAGCAGCGGCGGGGGCGCCGGCTCTTTCTTT. Its protein is CASSGGGAGSFF.

The rearrangement uses TRBV11-3 and TRBJ2-2; perhaps TRBD1 as D (5 bases). The ends were cut back, 2 bases at V and 4 bases at J, with 14 bases in the middle. The germline V gene has CDR1 SGHNT and CDR2 YENEEA. CDR3 size: 16 residues. CDR3 in DNA: TGTGCCAGCAGCTTATATGCAGGGTCTCGCACCGGGGAGCTGTTTTTT. Protein product: CASSLYAGSRTGELFF.